This TCR beta chain emerged from a study of control samples from healthy donors and cancer patients. This clone came up once. Additional DNA sequences in this sample encode the identical CDR3. Sequenced by immunoSEQ multiplex PCR; TCRdb stores in-frame clones only, minus some. The sample consists of tens of thousands of clones, around 85% of them appearing once. Germline values: CDR1 LGHDT, CDR2 YNNKEL (reference sequence). The CDR3 length is 11 residues. Trimming left V 1 base short and J 6 bases short, with 4 bases between. The material sequenced was PBMCs. The J gene is TRBJ2-7, the V gene TRBV3-1 (or the pseudogene TRBV3-2); no firm D call. The clonotype originates from a man aged 65 to 79 with lung cancer. Here the CDR3 reads CASSQVGEQYF. CDR3 in DNA: TGTGCCAGCAGCCAAGTCGGCGAGCAGTACTTC.